Following are 10 T cell receptor beta chains from one sample sequenced in a study of blood T cell repertoires in COVID-19. Sequencing was performed with immunoSEQ multiplex PCR; in TCRdb, only in-frame clones are kept and a portion is missing. The table has about 400,000 clones, about 90% seen once; the top ten hold almost 2%. Material for sequencing was PBMCs or T cells enriched from blood (not recorded which). Receptors were obtained from a woman aged 18-35 years with acute COVID-19.

The chain employs TRBV3-1 (or the pseudogene TRBV3-2) and TRBJ1-5, with 9 positions matching TRBD1. Trimming at V came to 1 base and at J to 6 bases, leaving 4 bases not matched to a gene. The CDR3 is 15 amino acids. Germline V gene data show CDR1 as LGHDT and CDR2 as YNNKEL (reference sequence). This chain's CDR3 is CASSQGTGEFQPQHF. CDR3 coding DNA: TGTGCCAGCAGCCAAGGGACAGGGGAGTTTCAGCCCCAGCATTTT.

The chain uses TRBV6-2 or TRBV6-3 and TRBJ1-5, with D possibly being TRBD1 (6 bases). Germline V gives CDR1 MNHEY, CDR2 SVGEGT. The CDR3 totals 16 residues. Trimming stripped 5 bases from V and 1 base from J, with 15 bases between. The CDR3 nucleotides are TGTGCCAGCAGTACACCTACAGGGATCAGCAATCAGCCCCAGCATTTT. This translates into CASSTPTGISNQPQHF.

The rearrangement uses TRBV21-1 and TRBJ1-2; TRBD1 reflects the table's D call only, with no check against the DNA. TRBV21-1 is annotated as a pseudogene. The CDR3 loop spans 14 amino acids. CDR3 DNA sequence: TGTGCCAGCAGCCTCGGTACAGGGACCTATGGCTACACCTTC. Residues: CASSLGTGTYGYTF.

The chain employs TRBV7-2 and TRBJ2-3; 7 nucleotides align to TRBD2. From germline, CDR1 is SGHTA and CDR2 FQGNSA. There are 14 residues in the CDR3. V dropped 4 bases and J dropped 6; count of bases not matched to a gene: 7. CDR3 bases: TGTGCCAGCAGCTCACTAGCGTTGGGGGATACGCAGTATTTT. This codes for CASSSLALGDTQYF.

The V and J genes are TRBV20-1 and TRBJ2-2; 11 nucleotides line up with TRBD2. Trimming at V came to 3 bases and at J to 7 bases, leaving 7 bases not matched to a gene. The germline V gene encodes CDR1 DFQATT and CDR2 SNEGSKA (reference sequence). The CDR3 has 15 amino acids. CDR3 amino acids: CSASLAGGLSGELFF. CDR3 nucleotides: TGCAGTGCTAGTTTAGCGGGGGGGCTGAGCGGGGAGCTGTTTTTT.

This chain connects TRBV7-8 to TRBJ2-7; 9 bases match TRBD1. V shed 8 bases, J shed 4 bases, and the junction held 9 bases outside the gene matches. This CDR3 contains 14 residues. The germline V gene encodes CDR1 SGHVS and CDR2 FQNEAQ. CDR3 in DNA: TGTGCCAGCCTCGTCGGGACAGGGCTTTACGAGCAGTACTTC. Translation gives CASLVGTGLYEQYF.

J is TRBJ2-1 and V is TRBV2; perhaps TRBD1 as D (6 bases). The V gene's germline CDR1 is SNHLY and CDR2 FYNNEI. V lost 6 bases and J 6 bases, leaving 18 bases between the germline ends. The CDR3 is made up of 15 amino acids. The CDR3 nucleotides read TGTGCCAGCAGCCCTCAGGGGACAATAGGCAATGAGCAGTTCTTC. Its protein is CASSPQGTIGNEQFF.

V and J are TRBV3-1 (or the pseudogene TRBV3-2) and TRBJ1-5, with 7 nucleotides matching TRBD1. Per germline, CDR1 LGHDT and CDR2 YNNKEL (reference sequence). The length of the CDR3 is 16 residues. J was trimmed by 0 bases and V by 1 base; bases with no gene match: 3. The CDR3 is CASSQGTGYSNQPQHF. The CDR3 nucleotides read TGTGCCAGCAGCCAAGGGACAGGATATAGCAATCAGCCCCAGCATTTT.

This chain uses TRBV28 with TRBJ2-7, with TRBD2 matching 9 bases. V was pared by 5 bases and J by 4 bases, with 9 bases of the junction left unmatched. Germline loops: CDR1 MDHEN, CDR2 SYDVKM. CDR3 size: 15 residues. The CDR3 is CASSPRGAGGYEQYF. The CDR3 nucleotides read TGTGCCAGCAGTCCCCGGGGAGCGGGAGGTTACGAGCAGTACTTC.

The chain is built from TRBV29-1 and TRBJ2-5; D perhaps matches TRBD1 (6 bases). The V gene lost 2 bases and the J gene lost 0 bases, with 10 bases spanning the gap. The CDR3 loop spans 14 amino acids. Germline CDR1 and CDR2: SQVTM and ANQGSEA. CDR3 protein: CSVEKGDDQETQYF. As DNA, the CDR3 is TGCAGCGTTGAAAAGGGGGACGACCAAGAGACCCAGTACTTC.